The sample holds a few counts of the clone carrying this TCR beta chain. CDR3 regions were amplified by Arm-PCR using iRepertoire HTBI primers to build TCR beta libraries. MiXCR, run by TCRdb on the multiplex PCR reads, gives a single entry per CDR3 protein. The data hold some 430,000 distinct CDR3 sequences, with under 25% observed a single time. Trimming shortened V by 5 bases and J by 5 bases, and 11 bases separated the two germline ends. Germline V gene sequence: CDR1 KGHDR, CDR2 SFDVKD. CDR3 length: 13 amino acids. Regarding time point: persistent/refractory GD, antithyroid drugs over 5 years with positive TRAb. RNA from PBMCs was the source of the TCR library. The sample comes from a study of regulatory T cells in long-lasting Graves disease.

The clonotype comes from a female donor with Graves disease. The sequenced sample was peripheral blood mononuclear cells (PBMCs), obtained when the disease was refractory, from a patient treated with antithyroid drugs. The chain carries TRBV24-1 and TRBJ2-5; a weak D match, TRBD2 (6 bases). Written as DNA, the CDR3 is TGTGCCACCAGTGGGCAGGGACTGGAGACCCAGTACTTC. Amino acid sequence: CATSGQGLETQYF.